This TCR beta chain was recovered during a study of control samples from healthy donors and cancer patients. V lost 2 bases and J 0 bases, leaving 8 bases between the germline ends. The germline CDR1 and CDR2 sequences are SGHVS and FQNEAQ. The CDR3 has 15 residues. Produced via immunoSEQ multiplex PCR; TCRdb's table is partial and in-frame only. The sample carries about 160,000 clones, roughly 95% recorded once. Sample: blood. The receptor was isolated from a woman aged 25-40 years in good health. The chain links TRBV7-8 to TRBJ1-5, with no clear D. The CDR3 sequence: CASSLSGTSNQPQHF. The DNA of the CDR3 is TGTGCCAGCAGCTTATCTGGCACTAGCAATCAGCCCCAGCATTTT.